The sample holds a few counts of the clone carrying this TCR beta chain. The antigen is unknown. Germline CDR1 and CDR2: SNHLY and FYNNEI. Between the trimmed V and J ends, which lost 4 bases and 7 bases, there was a span of 4 bases. This CDR3 comprises 10 residues. Some clones are missing from TCRdb's copy, which holds only in-frame ones; the method was immunoSEQ multiplex PCR. Here the sample spans approximately 7,400 clones, more than 70% being singletons. As to time point: recipient sample about 28 days before transplant, after cytoreduction. The data originate from a study of T cell clonotyping in hematopoietic cell transplantation. Whole-study context: Pretransplant recipient samples were taken after cytoreduction.

Study-level points and caveats: At the given depth, recipient repertoires were over 95% de novo clonotypes.

This chain joins TRBV2 and TRBJ1-1; no clear D. This receptor was obtained from a man aged 55 to 70 with acute myeloid leukemia. Some clones in this sample may be carry-over from other donors' samples. The material was peripheral blood mononuclear cells, obtained before stem cell transplant. CDR3 loop: CASSVGEAFF. For the CDR3, the DNA is TGTGCCAGCAGTGTAGGTGAAGCTTTCTTT.